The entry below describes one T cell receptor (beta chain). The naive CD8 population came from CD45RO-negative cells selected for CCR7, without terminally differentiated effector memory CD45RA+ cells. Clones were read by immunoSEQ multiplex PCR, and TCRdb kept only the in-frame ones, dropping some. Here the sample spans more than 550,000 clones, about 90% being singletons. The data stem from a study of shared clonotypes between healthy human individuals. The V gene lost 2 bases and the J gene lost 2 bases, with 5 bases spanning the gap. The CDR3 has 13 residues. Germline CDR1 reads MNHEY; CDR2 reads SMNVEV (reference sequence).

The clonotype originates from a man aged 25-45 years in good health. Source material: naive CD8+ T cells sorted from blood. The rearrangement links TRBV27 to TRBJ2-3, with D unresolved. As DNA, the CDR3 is TGTGCCAGCAGTTTAGCTTACACAGATACGCAGTATTTT. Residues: CASSLAYTDTQYF.